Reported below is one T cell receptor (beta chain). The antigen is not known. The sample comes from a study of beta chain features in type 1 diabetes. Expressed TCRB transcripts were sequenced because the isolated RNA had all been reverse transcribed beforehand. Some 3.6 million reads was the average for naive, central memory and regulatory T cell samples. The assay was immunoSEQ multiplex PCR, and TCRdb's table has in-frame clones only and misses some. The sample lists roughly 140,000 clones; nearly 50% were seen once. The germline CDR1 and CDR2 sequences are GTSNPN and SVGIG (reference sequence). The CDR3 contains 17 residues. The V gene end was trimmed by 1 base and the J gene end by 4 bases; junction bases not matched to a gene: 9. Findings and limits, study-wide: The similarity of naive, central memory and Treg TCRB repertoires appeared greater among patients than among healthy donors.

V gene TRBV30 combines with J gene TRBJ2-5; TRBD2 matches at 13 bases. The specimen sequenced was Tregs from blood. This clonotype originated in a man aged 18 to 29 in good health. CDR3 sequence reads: CAWSEGGTSGIGETQYF. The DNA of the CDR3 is TGTGCCTGGAGTGAGGGGGGGACTAGCGGGATTGGAGAGACCCAGTACTTC.